A single sample gave rise to the 2 T cell receptor beta chains below, sequenced in a study of T cells in Graves' hyperthyroidism and ophthalmopathy. Regions amplified from RNA transcripts were the TCR beta CDR3 regions. HTBI primers drove first-round RT-PCR of the TCR CDR3. TCRdb reprocessed the multiplex PCR reads with MiXCR, giving one entry per CDR3 protein. The sample lists hundreds of thousands of distinct CDR3 sequences, 35% to 45% seen once, with about 9% in the top ten. Source material: blood. The receptors stem from a man younger than 30 with Graves' hyperthyroidism.

This chain connects TRBV5-1 to TRBJ2-2; D gene ambiguous. The CDR3 extends over 14 amino acids. CDR1 SGHRS and CDR2 YFSETQ come from the germline V gene. V shed 4 bases and J shed 0 bases, with 7 bases lying between them. The CDR3 DNA is TGCGCCAGCAGCATCGACGCGAACACCGGGGAGCTGTTTTTT. Translating gives CASSIDANTGELFF.

This clonotype has just a few counts. This chain joins TRBV12-3 or TRBV12-4 and TRBJ1-2, with D hard to call. V was shortened by 3 bases and J by 9 bases, with 8 bases between the two germline ends. CDR3 length: 11 amino acids. For the CDR3, the DNA is TGTGCCAGCAGTTTTGTTGATAGCTACACCTTC. This translates into CASSFVDSYTF.